The rows below give T cell receptor beta chains drawn from one sample of a study of T-cell memory formation after mild COVID-19. TCRdb called the 5' RACE reads again in MiXCR, with one record for every CDR3 protein. The repertoire holds about 340,000 distinct CDR3 sequences, 20% to 25% seen once, with approximately 22% in the top ten. The specimen was PBMCs or a T cell subset sorted from them (not recorded which). These receptor sequences come from a man younger than 35 who had mild COVID-19 (a few samples of this study predate the infection). Cell type and time point are not known. The CDR3 runs from the conserved cysteine through the conserved F or W. A D gene is named only where the DNA matches it firmly. Clone sizes are given selectively: once, few, many, or a class where the clone is expanded.

j_gene | d_gene | len | abundance | v_gene | CDR3nt | CDR3aa
TRBJ1-2 | NA | 15 | NA | TRBV18 | TGTGCCAGCTCCGGGAAGCGGTCGAGTCTGCGGGGCTACACCTTC | CASSGKRSSLRGYTF
TRBJ1-4 | TRBD1 | 16 | NA | TRBV27 | TGTGCCAGCAGTTTCTCATACGGGACAGGGAGGGAAAAACTGTTTTTT | CASSFSYGTGREKLFF
TRBJ2-4 | TRBD2 | 11 | few | TRBV20-1 | TGCAGTGCTGCGCGCGGGGGTTGGAACTACTTC | CSAARGGWNYF
TRBJ2-1 | NA | 15 | NA | TRBV9 | TGTGCCAGCAGCGTAGCTACAGGGAGTTACAATGAGCAGTTCTTC | CASSVATGSYNEQFF
TRBJ2-1 | TRBD1 | 15 | NA | TRBV28 | TGTGCCAGCAGTTCAGCGGGACAGGGGGTCCGAGAGCAGTTCTTC | CASSSAGQGVREQFF
TRBJ2-3 | NA | 16 | few | TRBV4-1 | TGCGCCAGCAGCCAAGAGGCCTTTCCTAGCACAGATACGCAGTATTTT | CASSQEAFPSTDTQYF
TRBJ2-1 | NA | 14 | NA | TRBV2 | TGTGCCAGCTTTCGCGGGGAAAGCTACAATGAGCAGTTCTTC | CASFRGESYNEQFF
TRBJ1-1 | TRBD1 | 15 | few | TRBV5-1 | TGCGCCAGCAGCTTGGGACAGGGGGCGCGACCTGAAGCTTTCTTT | CASSLGQGARPEAFF
TRBJ2-4 | NA | 16 | few | TRBV7-2 | TGTGCCAGCACCCGGAGTGCGGATTTAGCCAAAAACATTCAGTACTTC | CASTRSADLAKNIQYF
TRBJ2-2 | NA | 12 | NA | TRBV29-1 | TGCAGCGTTTCTTACAGCATCGGGGAGCTGTTTTTT | CSVSYSIGELFF
TRBJ2-1 | TRBD1 | 13 | few | TRBV12-3/TRBV12-4 | TGTGCCAGCAGTCCCGGGACAGGGGTAGAGCAGTTCTTC | CASSPGTGVEQFF
TRBJ2-7 | TRBD1 | 15 | few | TRBV12-3/TRBV12-4 | TGTGCCAGCAGTACCAACAGGGGGACCTCCTACGAGCAGTACTTC | CASSTNRGTSYEQYF
TRBJ2-5 | TRBD1 | 14 | few | TRBV7-2 | TGTGCCAGCAGCGGGGACAGGGCCTCCGGGACCCAGTACTTC | CASSGDRASGTQYF
TRBJ2-5 | NA | 15 | few | TRBV11-3 | TGTGCCAGCAGCTTAGAGCGGGGCCCTGAGGAGACCCAGTACTTC | CASSLERGPEETQYF
TRBJ1-2 | NA | 15 | NA | TRBV18 | TGTGCCAGCTCGTACCAAGCTTCCGGGGGCTCTGGCTACACCTTC | CASSYQASGGSGYTF
TRBJ2-7 | TRBD1 | 16 | NA | TRBV27 | TGTGCCAGCAGTTTATTCGGGACAGGGACCCCCTACGAGCAGTACTTC | CASSLFGTGTPYEQYF
TRBJ2-3 | NA | 14 | many | TRBV5-1 | TGCGCCAGCTCTCTTGGACACTCAGTTGATACGCAGTATTTT | CASSLGHSVDTQYF